The clone carrying this T cell receptor (beta chain) has a handful of counts. The antigen is not known. The sample belongs to a study of cytomegalovirus exposure and HLA in healthy donors. About the study: Within an early data release were around 87 million unique TCRs drawn from HLA-typed donors.

The PCR had 60 Vbeta and 13 Jbeta primers. The data were produced by immunoSEQ multiplex PCR, yet TCRdb's version contains in-frame clones alone and is incomplete. The table lists some 120,000 clones, roughly a tenth of them singletons. CDR1 is GTSNPN, CDR2 SVGIG, per germline (reference sequence). CDR3 length equals 15 residues. V shed 6 bases and J shed 5 bases, with 20 bases lying between them. The study's findings and limits: With later analysis, a missense DCLRE1C variant became linked to TCR beta V- and J-gene trimming. HLA allele associations emerged for under 20,000 TCR beta sequences in a later analysis, at 0.05 false discovery rate.

Healthy bone marrow donors supplied every sample. This chain connects TRBV30 to TRBJ2-1; the D gene is possibly TRBD2 (6 bases). This receptor was identified in a young woman in good health and CMV-seropositive. The sample was PBMCs. The CDR3 sequence is CACLAEEGPDNEQFF. The CDR3, as DNA: TGTGCCTGCCTCGCTGAGGAGGGCCCCGACAATGAGCAGTTCTTC.